Described below is a single TCR beta chain sequence and its context. This clonotype was seen at least ten times. It lacks a known antigen. A read error may be the cause here, since a much bigger clone is one base away. The cysteine opens and the phenylalanine closes a CDR3 of 14 amino acids. Only CDR3 DNA is held: 42 bases, read in frame from base 1. The germline V gene (reference sequence) yields DFQATT for CDR1 and SNEGSKA for CDR2. Clipping removes 6 bases from V and 6 bases from J, with 10 as the unmatched junction base count. The data were taken from a study of breast tumors, draining lymph nodes, adjacent tissues (dated by TCRdb to the mid-2010s). Regarding the research as a whole: TCR beta repertoires were compared across tumor, adjacent nontumor tissue and axillary lymph nodes obtained from breast cancer patients. In human breast cancer, the study set out to assess how tumor, surrounding tissue and draining lymph node repertoires relate to one another and whether T cells might be exchanged between them. Overall study results and their limits: The similarity between tumor and nontumor tissue repertoires was significantly greater in luminal-like breast cancer than in basal-like breast cancer. The data were considered consistent with the idea that most tumor T cells come from the lymph node and then expand in tumor tissue. The conclusion that tumor T cells originate in lymph nodes was framed as consistent with a hypothesis rather than directly demonstrated. Tumor T-cell repertoires showed less diversity than lymph node repertoires and more diversity than nontumor tissue repertoires, and tumor T-cell repertoires showed preferential V and J gene usage.

Reads for this sample came from an Illumina HiSeq 2000. Multiplex PCR amplification was used to generate the TCR beta chain libraries. The amplified TCR beta chain products were analyzed by high-throughput sequencing. The public reads were reprocessed in TCRdb via fastp at Q25 and MiXCR, keeping in-frame beta chains. CDR3 protein duplicates are merged, each entry listing the most common genes and DNA. The sample yields some 47,000 distinct CDR3 sequences; roughly 39% were counted once. The ten largest clones take up more than 9% of the sample. The TCR was taken from a female donor with breast cancer. Some clones in this sample may be carry-over from other donors' samples. Recombination joined TRBV20-1 with TRBJ2-7, with TRBD1 identical over 11 junction bases. Sequencing was performed on breast tumor tissue. The CDR3 corresponds to CSATGQGAISEQYF. The nucleotide sequence is TGCAGTGCCACCGGACAGGGGGCTATCTCCGAGCAGTACTTC.